The clone carrying this TCR beta chain was detected only a few times. Antigen specificity is unknown. This record belongs to a study of beta chain features in type 1 diabetes. About the study: Regarding age, gender and cell yields, patients proved similar to healthy donors.

Study-wide results and caveats: Across all four CD4+ subsets, people with type 1 diabetes showed modestly shorter TCRB CDR3s.

Expressed TCRB transcripts were sequenced because the entire RNA isolate underwent reverse transcription. Measured with immunoSEQ multiplex PCR; TCRdb has only the in-frame clones, and not every one. The sample carries a few hundred thousand clones, 15% recorded once. The V gene's germline CDR1 is SEHNR and CDR2 FQNEAQ (reference sequence). CDR3 length equals 14 residues. Trimming removed 5 bases from V and 7 bases from J, with 14 bases in between. Sorting of CD4+ naive, central memory, regulatory and stem cell-like memory cells was performed via CD45RO/CCR7/CD25/CD127/CD95/CD27. The sequencing sample was made of naive CD4+ T cells from blood. The source of this sequence is a man between 18 and 29 years old with type 1 diabetes. The chain joins TRBV7-9 to TRBJ1-4; a weak D match, TRBD1 (5 bases). In DNA form, the CDR3 reads TGTGCCAGCAGCCCCTACGGGGGTGGTGAAAAACTGTTTTTT. It encodes CASSPYGGGEKLFF.